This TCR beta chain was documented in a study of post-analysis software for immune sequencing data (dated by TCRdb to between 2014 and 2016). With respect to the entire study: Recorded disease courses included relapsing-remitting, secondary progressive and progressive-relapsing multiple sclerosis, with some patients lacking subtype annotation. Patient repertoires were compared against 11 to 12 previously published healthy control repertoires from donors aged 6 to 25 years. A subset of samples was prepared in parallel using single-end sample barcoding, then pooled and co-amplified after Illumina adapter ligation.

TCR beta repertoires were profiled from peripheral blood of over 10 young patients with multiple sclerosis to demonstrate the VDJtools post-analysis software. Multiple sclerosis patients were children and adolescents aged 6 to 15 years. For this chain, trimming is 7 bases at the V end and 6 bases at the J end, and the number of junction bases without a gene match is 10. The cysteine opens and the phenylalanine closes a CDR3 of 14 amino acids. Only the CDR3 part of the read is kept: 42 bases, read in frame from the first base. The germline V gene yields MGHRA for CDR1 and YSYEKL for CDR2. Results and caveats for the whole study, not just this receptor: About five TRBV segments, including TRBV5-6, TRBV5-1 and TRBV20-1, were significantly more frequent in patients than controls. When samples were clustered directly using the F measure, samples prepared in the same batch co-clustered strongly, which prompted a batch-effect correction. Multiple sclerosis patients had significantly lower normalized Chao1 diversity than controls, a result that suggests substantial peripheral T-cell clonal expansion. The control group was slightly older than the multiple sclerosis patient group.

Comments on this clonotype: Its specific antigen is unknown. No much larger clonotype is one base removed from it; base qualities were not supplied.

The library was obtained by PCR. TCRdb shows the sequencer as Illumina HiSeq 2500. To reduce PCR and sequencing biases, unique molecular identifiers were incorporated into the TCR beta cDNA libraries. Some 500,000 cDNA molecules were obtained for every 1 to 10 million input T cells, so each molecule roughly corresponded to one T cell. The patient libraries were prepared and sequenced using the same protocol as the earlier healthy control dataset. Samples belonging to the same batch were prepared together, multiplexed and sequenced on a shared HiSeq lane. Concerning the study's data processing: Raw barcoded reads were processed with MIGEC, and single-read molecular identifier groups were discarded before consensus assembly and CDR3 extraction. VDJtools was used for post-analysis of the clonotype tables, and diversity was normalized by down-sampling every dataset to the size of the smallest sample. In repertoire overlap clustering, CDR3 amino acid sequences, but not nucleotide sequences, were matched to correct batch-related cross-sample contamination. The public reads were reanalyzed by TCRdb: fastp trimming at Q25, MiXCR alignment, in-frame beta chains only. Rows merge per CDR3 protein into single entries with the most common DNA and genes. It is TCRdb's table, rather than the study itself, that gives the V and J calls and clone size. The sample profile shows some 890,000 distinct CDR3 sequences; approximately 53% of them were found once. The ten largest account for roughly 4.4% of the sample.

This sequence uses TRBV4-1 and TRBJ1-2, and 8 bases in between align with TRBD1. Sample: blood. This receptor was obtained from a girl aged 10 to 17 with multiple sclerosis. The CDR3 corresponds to CASKFRAGGDGYTF. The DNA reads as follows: TGCGCCAGCAAATTTCGAGCAGGGGGCGATGGCTACACCTTC.